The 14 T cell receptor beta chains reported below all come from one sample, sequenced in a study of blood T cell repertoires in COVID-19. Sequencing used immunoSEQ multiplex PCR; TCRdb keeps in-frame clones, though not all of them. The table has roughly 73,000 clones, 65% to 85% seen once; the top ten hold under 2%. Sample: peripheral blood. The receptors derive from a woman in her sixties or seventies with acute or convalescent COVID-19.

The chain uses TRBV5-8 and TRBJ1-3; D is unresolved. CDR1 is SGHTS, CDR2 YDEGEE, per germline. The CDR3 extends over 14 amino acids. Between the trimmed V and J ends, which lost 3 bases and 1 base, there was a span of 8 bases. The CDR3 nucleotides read TGTGCCAGCAGCTCCCGAGAGTCTGGAAACACCATATATTTT. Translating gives CASSSRESGNTIYF. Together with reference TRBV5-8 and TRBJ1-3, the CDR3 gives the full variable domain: EAGVTQSPTHLIKTRGQQATLRCSPISGHTSVYWYQQALGLGLQFLLWYDEGEERNRGNFPPRFSGRQFPNYSSELNVNALELEDSALYLCASSSRESGNTIYFGEGSWLTVV.

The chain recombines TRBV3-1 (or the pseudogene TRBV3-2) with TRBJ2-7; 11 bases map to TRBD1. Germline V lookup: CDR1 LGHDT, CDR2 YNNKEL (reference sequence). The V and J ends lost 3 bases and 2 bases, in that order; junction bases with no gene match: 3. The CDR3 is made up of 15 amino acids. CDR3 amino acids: CASSHGTGGPYEQYF. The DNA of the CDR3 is TGTGCCAGCAGCCACGGGACAGGGGGTCCCTACGAGCAGTACTTC.

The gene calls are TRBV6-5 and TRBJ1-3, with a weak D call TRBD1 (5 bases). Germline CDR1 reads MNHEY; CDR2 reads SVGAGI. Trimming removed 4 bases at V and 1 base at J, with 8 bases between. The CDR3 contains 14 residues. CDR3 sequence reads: CASSFRESGNTIYF. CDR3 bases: TGTGCCAGCAGTTTCAGGGAATCTGGAAACACCATATATTTT.

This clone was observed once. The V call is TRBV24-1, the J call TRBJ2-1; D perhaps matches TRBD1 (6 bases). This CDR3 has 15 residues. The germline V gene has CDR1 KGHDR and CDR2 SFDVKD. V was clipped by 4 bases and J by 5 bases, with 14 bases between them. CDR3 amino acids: CATSDSWKGDNEQFF. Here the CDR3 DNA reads TGTGCCACCAGTGACTCTTGGAAGGGGGACAATGAGCAGTTCTTC.

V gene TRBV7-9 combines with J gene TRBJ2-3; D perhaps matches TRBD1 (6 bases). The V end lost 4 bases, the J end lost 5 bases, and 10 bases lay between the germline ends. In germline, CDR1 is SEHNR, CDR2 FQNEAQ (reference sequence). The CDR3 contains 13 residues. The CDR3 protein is CASSSTGRDTQYF. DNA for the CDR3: TGTGCCAGCAGCTCAACAGGGAGAGATACGCAGTATTTT.

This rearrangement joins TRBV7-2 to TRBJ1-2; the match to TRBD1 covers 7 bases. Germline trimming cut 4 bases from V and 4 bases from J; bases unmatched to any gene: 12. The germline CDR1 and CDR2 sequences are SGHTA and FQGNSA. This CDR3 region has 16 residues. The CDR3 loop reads CASSSNRDSYSYGYTF. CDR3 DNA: TGTGCCAGCAGCTCCAACCGGGACAGTTATAGCTATGGCTACACCTTC.

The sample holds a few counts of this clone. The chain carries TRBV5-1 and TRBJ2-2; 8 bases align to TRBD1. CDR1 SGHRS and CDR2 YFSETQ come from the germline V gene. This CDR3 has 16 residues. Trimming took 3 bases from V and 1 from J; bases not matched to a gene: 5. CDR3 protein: CASSSNGQGNTGELFF. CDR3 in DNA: TGCGCCAGCAGCTCTAACGGACAGGGGAACACCGGGGAGCTGTTTTTT.

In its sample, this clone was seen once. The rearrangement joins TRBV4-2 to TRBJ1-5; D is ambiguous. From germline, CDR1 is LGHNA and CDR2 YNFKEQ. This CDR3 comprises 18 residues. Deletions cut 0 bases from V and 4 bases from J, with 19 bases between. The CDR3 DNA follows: TGTGCCAGCAGCCAAGATAAATCTTCCGGCAGGTTGAATCAGCCCCAGCATTTT. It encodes CASSQDKSSGRLNQPQHF.

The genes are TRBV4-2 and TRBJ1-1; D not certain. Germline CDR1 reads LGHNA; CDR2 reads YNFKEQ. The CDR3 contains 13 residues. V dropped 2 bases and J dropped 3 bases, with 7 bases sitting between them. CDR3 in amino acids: CASSQNRDTEAFF. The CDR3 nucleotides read TGTGCCAGCAGCCAAAACCGGGACACTGAAGCTTTCTTT.

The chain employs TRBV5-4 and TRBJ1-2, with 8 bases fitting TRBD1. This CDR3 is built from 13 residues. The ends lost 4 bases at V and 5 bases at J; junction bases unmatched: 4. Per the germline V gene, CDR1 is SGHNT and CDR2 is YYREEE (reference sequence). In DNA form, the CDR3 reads TGTGCCAGCAGCGTACAGGGGGATTATGGCTACACCTTC. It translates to CASSVQGDYGYTF.

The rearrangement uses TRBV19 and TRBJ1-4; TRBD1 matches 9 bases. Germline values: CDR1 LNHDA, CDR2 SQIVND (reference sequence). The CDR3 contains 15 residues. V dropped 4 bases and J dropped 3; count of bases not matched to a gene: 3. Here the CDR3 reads CASSTGTGPNEKLFF. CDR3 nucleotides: TGTGCCAGTAGTACCGGGACAGGGCCTAATGAAAAACTGTTTTTT.

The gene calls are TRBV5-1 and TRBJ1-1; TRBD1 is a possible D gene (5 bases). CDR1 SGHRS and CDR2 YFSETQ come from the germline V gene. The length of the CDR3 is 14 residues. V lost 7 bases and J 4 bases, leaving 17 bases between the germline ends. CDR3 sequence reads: CASAQAPRVTEAFF. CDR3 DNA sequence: TGCGCCAGCGCACAGGCTCCTCGGGTCACTGAAGCTTTCTTT.

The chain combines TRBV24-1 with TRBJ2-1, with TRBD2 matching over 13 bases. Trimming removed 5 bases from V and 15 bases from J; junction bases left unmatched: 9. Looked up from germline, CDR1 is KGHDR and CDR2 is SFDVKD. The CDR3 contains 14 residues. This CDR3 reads CATSVLAGGGHWFF. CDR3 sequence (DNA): TGTGCCACCAGTGTACTAGCGGGAGGGGGTCACTGGTTCTTC.

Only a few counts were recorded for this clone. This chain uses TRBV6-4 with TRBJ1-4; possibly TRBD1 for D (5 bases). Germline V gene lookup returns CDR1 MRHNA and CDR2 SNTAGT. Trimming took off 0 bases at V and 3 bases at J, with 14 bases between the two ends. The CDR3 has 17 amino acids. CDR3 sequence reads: CASSDSRGEQSNEKLFF. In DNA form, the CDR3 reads TGTGCCAGCAGTGACTCTCGGGGGGAACAGTCTAATGAAAAACTGTTTTTT.